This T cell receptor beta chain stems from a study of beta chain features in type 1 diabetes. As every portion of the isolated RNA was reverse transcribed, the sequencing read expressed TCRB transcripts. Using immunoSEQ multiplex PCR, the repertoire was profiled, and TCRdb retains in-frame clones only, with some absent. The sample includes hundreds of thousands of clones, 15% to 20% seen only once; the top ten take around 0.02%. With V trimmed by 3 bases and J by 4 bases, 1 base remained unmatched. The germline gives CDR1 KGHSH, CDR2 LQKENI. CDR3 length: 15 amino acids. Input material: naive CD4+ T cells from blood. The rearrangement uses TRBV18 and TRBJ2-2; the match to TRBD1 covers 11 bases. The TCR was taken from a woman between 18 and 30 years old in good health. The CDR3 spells CASSPGQGVTGELFF. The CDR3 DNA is TGTGCCAGCTCACCGGGACAGGGGGTCACCGGGGAGCTGTTTTTT.